This TCR beta chain was profiled in a study of human T cells and chemical hapten exposure. About the study: A roughly 2 cm by roughly 2 cm inner upper arm patch received 2% DPC for sensitization.

On this clonotype: Antigen unknown.

Points from the study as a whole: The number of TCRs above 1 in 1000 frequency did not change after DPC sensitization. Patch test score rose with PT1 expanded TCRs, significant at 8, 16, 32, not 4.

Sample time point: pre-sensitization, week 0. Treatment defined: therapeutic diphenylcyclopropenone sensitization with weekly scalp DPC. Each CDR3 protein is one row after TCRdb ran MiXCR on the RACE reads. This sample yields about 110,000 distinct CDR3 sequences, of which approximately 12% are seen a single time; over 1.5% belongs to the top ten. With 3 bases removed from V and 8 bases from J, the gap between germline ends came to 19 bases. The CDR3 is 16 amino acids. The receptor comes from a woman between 50 and 59 years old with alopecia areata. Some clones in this sample may be carry-over from other donors' samples. This chain connects TRBV12-3 or TRBV12-4 to TRBJ1-4; unclear D gene. Sequencing was performed on whole blood, taken in connection with sensitization to the hapten diphenylcyclopropenone (DPC). The CDR3 coding sequence is TGTGCCAGCAGTTTTTGGGGAGGGCAGGATCGGGAAAAACTGTTTTTT. It codes for CASSFWGGQDREKLFF.